Below are 14 T cell receptor beta chains sequenced from a single sample in a study of CD8+ T cells in alopecia areata. Treatment described: oral pan-JAK inhibitor, 5-10 mg twice daily. Alopecia areata patients provided lesional scalp punch biopsies and peripheral blood. Extraction and reverse transcription of RNA yielded cDNA as the sequencing template. Sequenced by immunoSEQ multiplex PCR; TCRdb stores in-frame clones only, minus some. The table lists about 4,000 clones, 60% to 75% of them singletons. The specimen was skin, collected at week 24, from a patient treated with tofacitinib. The receptors were sampled from a human donor with alopecia areata.

This clone came up a few times. V and J are TRBV19 and TRBJ2-2; tentative D call: TRBD1 (5 bases). This CDR3 contains 16 residues. Germline lookup yields CDR1 LNHDA and CDR2 SQIVND (reference sequence). V lost 3 bases and J lost 1, with 12 bases in between. CDR3 sequence reads: CASSIQGAKNTGELFF. The CDR3 DNA reads TGTGCCAGTAGTATTCAAGGGGCGAAGAACACCGGGGAGCTGTTTTTT.

The chain recombines TRBV2 with TRBJ2-1; TRBD1 aligns across 12 bases. The J segment lost 9 bases and the V segment lost 7 bases, leaving 4 bases of the junction unmatched. CDR3 length: 13 amino acids. Germline lookup yields CDR1 SNHLY and CDR2 FYNNEI. The CDR3 nucleotides are TGTGCCAGCAAGGGACAGGGGGCTGGTGAGCAGTTCTTC. It encodes CASKGQGAGEQFF.

This clone was counted a few times. The chain has TRBV20-1 and TRBJ1-1; D uncertain. CDR3 length: 11 amino acids. Germline V CDR1 and CDR2: DFQATT, SNEGSKA (reference sequence). V was trimmed by 4 bases and J by 8 bases, leaving 11 bases between them. The CDR3 is CSAIETREAFF. The CDR3 bases are TGCAGTGCTATTGAGACACGGGAAGCTTTCTTT.

This clone was detected only a few times. This chain uses TRBV7-3 with TRBJ2-5; possibly TRBD1 for D (6 bases). The CDR3 length is 13 residues. The V gene lost 5 bases and the J gene lost 1 base, with 8 bases spanning the gap. Germline CDR1 reads SGHTA; CDR2 reads FQGTGA. This CDR3 is CASSTGPQETQYF. Written as DNA, the CDR3 is TGTGCCAGCAGCACAGGGCCCCAAGAGACCCAGTACTTC.

The genes are TRBV25-1 and TRBJ2-3; 7 bases line up with TRBD1. CDR1 is MGHDK, CDR2 SYGVNS, per germline. V shed 7 bases, J shed 8 bases, and the junction held 6 bases outside the gene matches. This CDR3 region has 12 residues. CDR3 nucleotide sequence: TGTGCCAGCACAGACAGGGTCGCTACGCAGTATTTT. Its protein product is CASTDRVATQYF.

The rearrangement links TRBV19 to TRBJ1-1; D not resolved. Per germline, CDR1 LNHDA and CDR2 SQIVND (reference sequence). There are 11 residues in the CDR3. With 5 bases removed from V and 2 bases from J, the gap between germline ends came to 3 bases. The CDR3 region has the DNA TGTGCCAGTAGTTTAAACACTGAAGCTTTCTTT. Its protein is CASSLNTEAFF.

The chain has TRBV7-3 and TRBJ2-7; 8 bases are a match to TRBD1. The trim removed 6 bases at V and 4 bases at J, leaving 11 bases unmatched. Looked up from germline, CDR1 is SGHTA and CDR2 is FQGTGA. The CDR3 runs to 15 residues. The CDR3 region is CASRQRFGQGYEQYF. Here the CDR3 DNA reads TGTGCCAGCAGACAAAGGTTCGGACAGGGTTACGAGCAGTACTTC.

The CDR3 nucleotides read TGTGCCAGCAGTGGACAGGGGGCTAGACCGAACACCGGGGAGCTGTTTTTT. Its translation: CASSGQGARPNTGELFF. This sequence joins TRBV25-1 and TRBJ2-2, with 10 bases matching TRBD1. The ends lost 4 bases at V and 0 bases at J; junction bases unmatched: 5. Looked up from germline, CDR1 is MGHDK and CDR2 is SYGVNS. CDR3 size: 17 residues.

The J gene is TRBJ1-2, the V gene TRBV19, with D tentatively TRBD1 (6 bases). Germline-derived CDR1 and CDR2 are LNHDA and SQIVND (reference sequence). V gave up 4 bases and J gave up 4 bases, with 13 bases separating them. This CDR3 has 14 amino acids. The CDR3 bases are TGTGCCAGTAGTAAACGGGACACTATCTATGGCTACACCTTC. This translates into CASSKRDTIYGYTF.

The chain carries TRBV5-6 and TRBJ2-2; possible D gene TRBD1, 6 bases. CDR3 length: 15 residues. The germline V gene encodes CDR1 SGHDT and CDR2 YYEEEE. The V end was cut by 4 bases, the J end by 5 bases, with 15 bases between. The CDR3 sequence is CASSLSGTQTGELFF. In nucleotides, the CDR3 is TGTGCCAGCAGCCTATCCGGGACACAGACCGGGGAGCTGTTTTTT.

The CDR3 loop is CASSLTGWSGYTF. The CDR3 nucleotides read TGTGCCAGCAGCTTGACAGGGTGGAGTGGCTACACCTTC. V gene TRBV7-3 combines with J gene TRBJ1-2; the match to TRBD1 covers 7 bases. The CDR3 is 13 amino acids. CDR1 and CDR2 (germline): SGHTA, FQGTGA. V shed 3 bases and J 7 bases; nucleotides not matched to a gene: 5.

CDR3 sequence (DNA): TGTGCCAGCAGTTCCGGCGTAGGGGACAGGGTCTACGAGCAGTACTTC. Amino acids: CASSSGVGDRVYEQYF. The chain carries TRBV27 and TRBJ2-7; 9 nucleotides align to TRBD1. The CDR3 has 16 residues. After removal of 4 bases from V and 3 bases from J, the junction contained 10 bases not matched to a gene. CDR1 is MNHEY, CDR2 SMNVEV, per germline (reference sequence).

V gene TRBV4-2 combines with J gene TRBJ1-4; 8 bases match TRBD1. Germline V gene sequence: CDR1 LGHNA, CDR2 YNFKEQ. J was trimmed by 5 bases and V by 1 base; bases with no gene match: 6. The CDR3 is 16 amino acids. In nucleotides, the CDR3 is TGTGCCAGCAGCCAAGCCCGGGACAGGCGAAATGAAAAACTGTTTTTT. Its protein product is CASSQARDRRNEKLFF.

The gene calls are TRBV7-2 and TRBJ2-7, with D perhaps being TRBD1 or TRBD2 (5 bases each). Germline V gives CDR1 SGHTA, CDR2 FQGNSA. This CDR3 region has 14 residues. The germline V and J ends were trimmed by 5 bases and 0 bases, with 11 bases remaining between them. The CDR3: CASSPGPSSYEQYF. The CDR3 DNA sequence: TGTGCCAGCAGCCCGGGACCAAGCTCCTACGAGCAGTACTTC.